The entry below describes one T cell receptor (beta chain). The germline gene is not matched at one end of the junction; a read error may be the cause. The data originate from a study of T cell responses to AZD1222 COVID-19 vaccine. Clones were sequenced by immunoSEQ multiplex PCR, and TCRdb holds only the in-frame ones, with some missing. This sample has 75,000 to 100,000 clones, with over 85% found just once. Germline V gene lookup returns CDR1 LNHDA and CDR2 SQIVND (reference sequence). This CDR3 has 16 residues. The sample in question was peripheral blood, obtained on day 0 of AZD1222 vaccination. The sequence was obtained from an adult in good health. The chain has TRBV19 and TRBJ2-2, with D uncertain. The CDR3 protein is CANSIEPRWRTGELFF. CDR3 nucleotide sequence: TGTGCCAATAGTATAGAACCGAGGTGGCGCACCGGGGAGCTGTTTTTT.